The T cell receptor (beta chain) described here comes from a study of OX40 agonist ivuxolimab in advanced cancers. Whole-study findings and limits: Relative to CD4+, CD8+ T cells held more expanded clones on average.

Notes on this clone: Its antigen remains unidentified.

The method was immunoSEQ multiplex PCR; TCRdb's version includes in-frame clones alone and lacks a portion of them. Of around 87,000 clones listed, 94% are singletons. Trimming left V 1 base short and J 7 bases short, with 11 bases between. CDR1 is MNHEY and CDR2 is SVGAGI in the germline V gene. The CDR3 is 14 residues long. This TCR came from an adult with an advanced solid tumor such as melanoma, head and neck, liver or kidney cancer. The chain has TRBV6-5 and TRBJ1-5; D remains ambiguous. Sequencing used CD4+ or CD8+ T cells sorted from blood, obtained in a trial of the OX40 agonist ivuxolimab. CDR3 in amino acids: CASSYWEGGQPQHF. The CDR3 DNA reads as TGTGCCAGCAGTTACTGGGAGGGAGGGCAGCCCCAGCATTTT.